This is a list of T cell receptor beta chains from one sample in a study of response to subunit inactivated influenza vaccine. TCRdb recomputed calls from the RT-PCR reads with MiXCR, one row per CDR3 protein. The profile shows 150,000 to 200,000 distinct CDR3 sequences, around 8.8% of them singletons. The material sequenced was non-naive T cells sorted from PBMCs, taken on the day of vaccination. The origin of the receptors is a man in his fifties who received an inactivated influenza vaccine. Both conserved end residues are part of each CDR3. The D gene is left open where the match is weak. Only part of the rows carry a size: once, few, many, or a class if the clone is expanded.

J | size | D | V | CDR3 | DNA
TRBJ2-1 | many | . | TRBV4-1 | CASSQLVGIYNEQFF | TGCGCCAGCAGCCAGCTCGTGGGGATCTACAATGAGCAGTTCTTC
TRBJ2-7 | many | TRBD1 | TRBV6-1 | CASSDVDREYEQYF | TGTGCCAGCAGTGACGTGGACAGGGAGTACGAGCAGTACTTC
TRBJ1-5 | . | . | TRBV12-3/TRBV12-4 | CASSLTGPGNQPQHF | TGTGCCAGCAGTTTGACAGGACCTGGGAATCAGCCCCAGCATTTT
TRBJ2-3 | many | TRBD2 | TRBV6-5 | CASSYGASGRDTDTQYF | TGTGCCAGCAGTTACGGGGCTAGCGGGAGGGACACAGATACGCAGTATTTT
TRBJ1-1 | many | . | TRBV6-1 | CASSGPVNTEAFF | TGTGCCAGCAGTGGTCCGGTGAACACTGAAGCTTTCTTT
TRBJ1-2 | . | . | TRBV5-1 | CASSHEADGYTF | TGCGCCAGCAGCCACGAAGCGGATGGCTACACCTTC
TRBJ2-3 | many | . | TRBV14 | CASSQVYTQYF | TGTGCCAGCAGCCAAGTTTATACGCAGTATTTT
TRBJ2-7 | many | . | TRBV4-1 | CASSQVQGQEQYF | TGCGCCAGCAGCCAAGTACAGGGTCAGGAGCAGTACTTC
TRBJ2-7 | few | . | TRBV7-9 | CASSLVGRSGTYEQYF | TGTGCCAGCAGCTTAGTCGGTAGAAGCGGAACCTACGAGCAGTACTTC
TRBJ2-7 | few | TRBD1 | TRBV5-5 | CASSLAGQSSYEQYF | TGTGCCAGCAGCTTGGCGGGACAGAGCTCCTACGAGCAGTACTTC
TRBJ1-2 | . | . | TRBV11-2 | CASSPTGVYGYTF | TGTGCCAGCAGTCCAACAGGAGTCTATGGCTACACCTTC
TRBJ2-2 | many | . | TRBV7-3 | CASAREGNTGELFF | TGTGCCAGCGCGCGAGAGGGGAACACCGGGGAGCTGTTTTTT
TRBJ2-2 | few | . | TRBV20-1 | CSARDHGRTNTGELFF | TGCAGTGCTAGAGATCACGGGCGAACGAACACCGGGGAGCTGTTTTTT
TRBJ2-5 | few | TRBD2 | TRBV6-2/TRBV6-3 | CASSYGTSGAQETQYF | TGTGCCAGCAGTTACGGCACTAGCGGAGCCCAAGAGACCCAGTACTTC
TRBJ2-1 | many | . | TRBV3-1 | CASSPSLAVDEQFF | TGTGCCAGCAGCCCTTCCTTGGCTGTGGATGAGCAGTTCTTC
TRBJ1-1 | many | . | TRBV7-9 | CASSLRAWPSDTEAFF | TGTGCCAGCAGCCTCAGAGCGTGGCCATCGGACACTGAAGCTTTCTTT
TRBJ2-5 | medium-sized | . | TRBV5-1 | CASSLAGAGPETQYF | TGCGCCAGCAGCTTGGCGGGGGCAGGGCCAGAGACCCAGTACTTC
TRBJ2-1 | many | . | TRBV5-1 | CASSLAPRGGYNEQFF | TGCGCCAGCAGCTTGGCCCCCAGGGGCGGGTACAATGAGCAGTTCTTC
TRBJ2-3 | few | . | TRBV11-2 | CASSRRTRTDTQYF | TGTGCCAGCAGCCGTCGGACCCGCACAGATACGCAGTATTTT
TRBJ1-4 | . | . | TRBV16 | CASSPTRGTVNEKLFF | TGTGCCAGCAGCCCAACCAGAGGGACGGTTAATGAAAAACTGTTTTTT